The present TCR beta chain was sequenced within a study of blood T cell repertoires in COVID-19. Study in general: The United States, Italy and Spain provided the acute and convalescent COVID-19 samples. From T cells, B-cell-depleted T cells, or PBMCs came the material, which was cDNA or gDNA.

CDR1 SGDLS and CDR2 YYNGEE come from the germline V gene. The CDR3 has 16 amino acids. V dropped 4 bases and J dropped 5; count of bases not matched to a gene: 11. Under the authors' procedure: The authors estimated nucleated cell counts from reference gene primer amplification. Libraries were prepared by immunoSEQ multiplex PCR; TCRdb keeps only in-frame clonotypes and omits some of them. V and J calls and clone size are given by that table; D and trimming were obtained from the DNA. The sample shows over 250,000 clones, around nine tenths of them seen only once. The sequence was collected from a man aged 50-60 years with acute or convalescent COVID-19. Sequencing input: peripheral blood. This rearrangement joins TRBV9 to TRBJ2-1, with TRBD2 identical over 8 bases. CDR3 in DNA: TGTGCCAGCAGCTCAGGCTCCGGGACTAGGAACAATGAGCAGTTCTTC. Its translation: CASSSGSGTRNNEQFF.